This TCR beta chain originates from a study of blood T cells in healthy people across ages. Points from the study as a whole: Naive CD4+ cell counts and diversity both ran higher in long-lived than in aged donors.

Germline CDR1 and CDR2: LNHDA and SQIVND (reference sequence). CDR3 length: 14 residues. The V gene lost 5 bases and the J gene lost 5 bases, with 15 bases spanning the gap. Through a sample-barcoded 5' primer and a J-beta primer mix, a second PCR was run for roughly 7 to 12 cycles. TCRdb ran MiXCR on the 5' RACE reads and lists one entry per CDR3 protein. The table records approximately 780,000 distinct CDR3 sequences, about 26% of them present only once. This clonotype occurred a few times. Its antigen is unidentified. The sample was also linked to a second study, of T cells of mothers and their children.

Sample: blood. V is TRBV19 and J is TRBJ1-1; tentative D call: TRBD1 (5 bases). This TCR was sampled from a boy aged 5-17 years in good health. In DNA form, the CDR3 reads TGTGCCAGTAGTGCCCTCCGGGGGGTAACTGAAGCTTTCTTT. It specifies CASSALRGVTEAFF.